Sequencing of this TCR beta chain was carried out in a study of CD8+CD57+ T cells in acquired aplastic anemia. Across the whole study: When averaged, DNA from sorted CD4+ and CD8+ cells came to approximately 3.2 ug. General observations from the study: The CD8+ Simpson's diversity of patients and controls was not significantly different.

Germline CDR1 and CDR2: SGDLS and YYNGEE. V was trimmed by 0 bases and J by 4 bases, leaving 10 bases between them. The CDR3 sequence is 14 residues long. The patients chosen for sequencing had shown expansion of CD8+CD57+ cells (detected by flow cytometry). Genomic DNA provided the template from which TCR beta VDJ and CDR3 profiles were obtained. TCRdb re-analysed the reads in MiXCR, keeping a single row per CDR3 protein. The table includes roughly 180,000 distinct CDR3 sequences, about half detected once. This clonotype came up many times. Its antigen remains unidentified. J is TRBJ2-5 and V is TRBV9; TRBD1 might be the D (5 bases). The sequencing sample was made of sorted CD4+, CD8+, or CD8+CD57+ T cells (not recorded which) from PBMCs. This clonotype originated in a human donor with aplastic anemia. This chain's CDR3 is CASSVEGMGETQYF. CDR3 bases: TGTGCCAGCAGCGTAGAGGGGATGGGAGAGACCCAGTACTTC.